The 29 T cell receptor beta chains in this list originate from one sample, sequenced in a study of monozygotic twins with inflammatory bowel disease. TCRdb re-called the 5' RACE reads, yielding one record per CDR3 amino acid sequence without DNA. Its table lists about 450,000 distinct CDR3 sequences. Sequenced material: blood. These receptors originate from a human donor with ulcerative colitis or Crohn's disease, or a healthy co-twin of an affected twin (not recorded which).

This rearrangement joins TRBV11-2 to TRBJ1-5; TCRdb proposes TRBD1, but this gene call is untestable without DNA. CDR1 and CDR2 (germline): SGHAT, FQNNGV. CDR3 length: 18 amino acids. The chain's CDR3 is CASSLWSGTTYSNQPQHF.

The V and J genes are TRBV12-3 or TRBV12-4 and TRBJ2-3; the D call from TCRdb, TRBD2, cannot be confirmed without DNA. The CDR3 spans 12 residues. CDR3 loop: CASRPSLDTQYF.

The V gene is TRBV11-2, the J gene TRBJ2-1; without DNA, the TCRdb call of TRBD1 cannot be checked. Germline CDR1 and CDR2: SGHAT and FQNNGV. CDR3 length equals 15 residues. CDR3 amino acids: CASSLLAGEGYEQFF.

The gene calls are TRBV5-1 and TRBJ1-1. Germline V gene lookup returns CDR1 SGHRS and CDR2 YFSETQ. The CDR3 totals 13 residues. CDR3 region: CASSLIEEGPCVF.

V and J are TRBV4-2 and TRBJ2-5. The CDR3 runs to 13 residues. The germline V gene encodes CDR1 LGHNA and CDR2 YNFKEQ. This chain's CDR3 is CASSQVEEETQYF.

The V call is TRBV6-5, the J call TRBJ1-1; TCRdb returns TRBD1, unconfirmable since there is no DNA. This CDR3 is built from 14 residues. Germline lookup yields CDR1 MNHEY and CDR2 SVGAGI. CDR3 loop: CASSYNLRGAEAFF.

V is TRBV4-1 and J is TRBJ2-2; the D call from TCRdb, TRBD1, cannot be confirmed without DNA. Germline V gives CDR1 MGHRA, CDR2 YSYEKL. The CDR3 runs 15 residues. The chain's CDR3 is CASTLRSGGAGELFF.

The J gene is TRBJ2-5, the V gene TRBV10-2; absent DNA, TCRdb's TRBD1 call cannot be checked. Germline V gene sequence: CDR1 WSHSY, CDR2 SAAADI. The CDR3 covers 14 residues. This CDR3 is CASSAGGLQETQYF.

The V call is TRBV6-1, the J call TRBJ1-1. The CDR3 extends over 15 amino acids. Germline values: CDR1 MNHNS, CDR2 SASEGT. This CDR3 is CASRQQSVMNTEAFF.

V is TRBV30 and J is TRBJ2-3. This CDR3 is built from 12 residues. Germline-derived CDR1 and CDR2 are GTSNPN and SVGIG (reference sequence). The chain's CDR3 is CAWSVLTDTQYF.

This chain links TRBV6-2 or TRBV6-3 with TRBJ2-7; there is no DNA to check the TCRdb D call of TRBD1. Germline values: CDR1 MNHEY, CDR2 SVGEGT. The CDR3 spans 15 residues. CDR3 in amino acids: CASRGTAPGSYEQYF.

The CDR3 reads CASSFGPGNTEAFF. This chain uses TRBV7-9 with TRBJ1-1; TCRdb returns TRBD1, unconfirmable since there is no DNA. This CDR3 contains 14 residues. Germline V gene lookup returns CDR1 SEHNR and CDR2 FQNEAQ (reference sequence).

The chain's CDR3 is CAIRGSSTYNSPLHF. This chain uses TRBV10-3 with TRBJ1-6. Germline V gives CDR1 ENHRY, CDR2 SYGVKD. CDR3 length: 15 amino acids.

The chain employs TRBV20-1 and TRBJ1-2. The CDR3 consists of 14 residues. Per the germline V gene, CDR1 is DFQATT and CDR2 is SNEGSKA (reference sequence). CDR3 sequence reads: CSARNPGTGGGYTF.

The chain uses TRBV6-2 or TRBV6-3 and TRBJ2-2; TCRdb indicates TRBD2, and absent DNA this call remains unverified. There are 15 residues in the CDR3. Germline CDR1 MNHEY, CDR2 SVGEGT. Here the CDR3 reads CASSTGTSNTGELFF.

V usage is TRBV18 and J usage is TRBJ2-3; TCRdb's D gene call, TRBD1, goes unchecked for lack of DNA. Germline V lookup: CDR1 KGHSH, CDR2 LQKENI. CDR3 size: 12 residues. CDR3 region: CASSPLGDTQYF.

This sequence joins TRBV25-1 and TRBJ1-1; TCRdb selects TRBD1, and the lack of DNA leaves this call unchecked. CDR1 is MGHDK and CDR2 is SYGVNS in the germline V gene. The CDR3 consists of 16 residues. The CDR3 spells CASSDQGMGRSAEAFF.

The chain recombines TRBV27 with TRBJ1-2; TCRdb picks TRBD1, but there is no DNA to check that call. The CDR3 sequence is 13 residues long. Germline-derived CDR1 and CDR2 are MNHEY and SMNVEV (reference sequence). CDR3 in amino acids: CASRDRVSYGYTF.

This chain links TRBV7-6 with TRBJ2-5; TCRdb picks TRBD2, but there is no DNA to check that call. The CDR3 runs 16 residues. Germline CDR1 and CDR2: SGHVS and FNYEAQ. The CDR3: CASSFWTSGRTETQYF. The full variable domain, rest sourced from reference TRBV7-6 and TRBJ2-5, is GAGVSQSPRYKVTKRGQDVALRCDPISGHVSLYWYRQALGQGPEFLTYFNYEAQQDKSGLPNDRFSAERPEGSISTLTIQRTEQRDSAMYRCASSFWTSGRTETQYFGPGTRLLVL.

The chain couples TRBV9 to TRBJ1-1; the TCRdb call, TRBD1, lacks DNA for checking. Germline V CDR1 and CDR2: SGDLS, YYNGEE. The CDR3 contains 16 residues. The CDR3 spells CASSASQDGSGPEAFF.

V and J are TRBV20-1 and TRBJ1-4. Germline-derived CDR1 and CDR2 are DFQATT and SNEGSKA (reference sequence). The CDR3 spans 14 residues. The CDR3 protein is CSAWGTGGDEKLFF.

The CDR3 protein is CSVEAGDEQYF. The J gene is TRBJ2-7, the V gene TRBV29-1; TCRdb names TRBD1, which stays unverified in the absence of DNA. CDR3 length: 11 residues. The germline CDR1 and CDR2 sequences are SQVTM and ANQGSEA.

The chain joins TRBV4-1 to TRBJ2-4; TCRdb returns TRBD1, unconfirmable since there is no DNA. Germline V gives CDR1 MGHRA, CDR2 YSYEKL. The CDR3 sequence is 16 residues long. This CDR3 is CASSQESGGGKNIQYF.

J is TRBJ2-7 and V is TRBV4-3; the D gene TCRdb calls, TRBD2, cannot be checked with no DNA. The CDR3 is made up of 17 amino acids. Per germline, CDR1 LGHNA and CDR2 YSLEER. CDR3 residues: CASSQDLAGGTSYEQYF.

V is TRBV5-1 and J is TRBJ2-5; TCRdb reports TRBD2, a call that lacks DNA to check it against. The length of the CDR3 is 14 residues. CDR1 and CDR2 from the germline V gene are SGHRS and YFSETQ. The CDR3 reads CASSPSAGGETQYF.

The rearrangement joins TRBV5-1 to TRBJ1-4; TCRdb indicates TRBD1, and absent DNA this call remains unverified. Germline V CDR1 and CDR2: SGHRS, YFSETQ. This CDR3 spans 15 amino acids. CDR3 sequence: CASRRGPETNEKLFF.

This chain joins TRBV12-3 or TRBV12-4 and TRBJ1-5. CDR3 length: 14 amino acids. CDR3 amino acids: CASRVDGRNQPQHF.

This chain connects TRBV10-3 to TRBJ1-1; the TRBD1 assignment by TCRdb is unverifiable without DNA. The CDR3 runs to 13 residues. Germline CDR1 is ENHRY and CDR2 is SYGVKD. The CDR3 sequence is CAIRVGANTEAFF.

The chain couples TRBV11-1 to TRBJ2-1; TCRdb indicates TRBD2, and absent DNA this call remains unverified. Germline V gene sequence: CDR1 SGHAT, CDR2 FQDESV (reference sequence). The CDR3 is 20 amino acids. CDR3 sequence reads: CASSLVGGTSGRGSYNEQFF.